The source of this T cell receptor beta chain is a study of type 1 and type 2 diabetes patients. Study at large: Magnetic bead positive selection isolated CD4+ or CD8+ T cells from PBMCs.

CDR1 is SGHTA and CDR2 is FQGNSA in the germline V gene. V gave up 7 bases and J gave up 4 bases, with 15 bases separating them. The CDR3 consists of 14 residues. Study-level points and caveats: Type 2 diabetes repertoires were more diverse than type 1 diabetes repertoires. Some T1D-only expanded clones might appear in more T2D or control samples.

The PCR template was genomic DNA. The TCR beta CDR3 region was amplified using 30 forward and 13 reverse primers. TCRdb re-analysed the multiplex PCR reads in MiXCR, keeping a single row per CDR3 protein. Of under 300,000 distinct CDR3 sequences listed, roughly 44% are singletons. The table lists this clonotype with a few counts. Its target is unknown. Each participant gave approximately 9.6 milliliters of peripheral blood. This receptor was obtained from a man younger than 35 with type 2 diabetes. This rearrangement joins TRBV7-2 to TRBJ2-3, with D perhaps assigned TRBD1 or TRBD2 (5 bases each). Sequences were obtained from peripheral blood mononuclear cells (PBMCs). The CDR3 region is CASTPILGADTQYF. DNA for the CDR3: TGTGCCAGCACCCCCATCCTGGGGGCAGATACGCAGTATTTT.